Listed below are T cell receptor beta chains from one sample, sequenced in a study of T cells after posttransplantation cyclophosphamide. The repertoire was sequenced with immunoSEQ multiplex PCR; TCRdb's copy has only in-frame clones and lacks some. The sample yields about 16,000 clones, around 94% seen once. Specimen: naive CD4+ T cells sorted from blood. All receptors come from a woman aged 45-65 years in good health and a related stem cell transplant donor. The conserved cysteine and the conserved F or W are not part of the CDR3 here.

>TRBV11-2|-
ASSSQALLSYEQY
>TRBV27|TRBJ2-5
ASSPGTGRETQY
>TRBV7-3|TRBJ1-1
ASSLRRNTEAF
>TRBV9|TRBJ2-2
ASSVGLVPGELF
>TRBV2|TRBJ2-1
AGERDRDRARNEQF
>TRBV28|TRBJ2-1
ASSFGLAGREQF
>TRBV5-4|TRBJ1-3
ASSKISGNTIY
>TRBV27|TRBJ2-1
ASSFYLLGGSYNEQF
>TRBV18|TRBJ2-5
ASPRVPGEETQY
>TRBV5-1|TRBJ1-1
ASSLGQVNTEAF
>TRBV27|TRBJ1-3
ASSLSGGFSGNTIY
>TRBV7-6|TRBJ2-3
ASSPRDREITDTQY
>TRBV10-3|TRBJ1-1
AISESRGGAAF
>TRBV19|TRBJ2-1
ASSAGLAYEQF
>TRBV7-9|TRBJ2-1
ASSPVGWDSNSYNEQF
>TRBV27|TRBJ2-5
ASTLTGLPRETQY
>TRBV14|TRBJ2-7
ASSQYLPGRTYEQY
>TRBV11-2|TRBJ2-5
ASSLVQGPETQY
>TRBV7-8|TRBJ1-1
ASSSLPLPEAF
>TRBV7-9|TRBJ1-1
ASSLALGQGGAF
>TRBV7-2|TRBJ1-4
ASSLVKDRAEKLF
>TRBV11-2|TRBJ2-1
ASSLVAGEVAEQF
>TRBV15|TRBJ2-5
ATSRDRRATAQY
>TRBV7-9|TRBJ2-2
ASGGQGTGELF
>TRBV29-1|TRBJ1-4
STKEGEKLF
>TRBV9|TRBJ2-1
ASSVWTSGRAQDNEQF
>TRBV7-2|TRBJ2-3
ASSLYRTPGDTQY
>TRBV10-1|TRBJ1-1
ASSEQGSTEAF
>TRBV25-1|TRBJ2-7
ASSDSEQY